This TCR beta chain was sequenced in a study of CD8 T cells in ankylosing spondylitis. Trimming pared 7 bases from V and 10 bases from J, leaving 18 bases between. CDR3 size: 13 residues. Per the germline V gene, CDR1 is MNHEY and CDR2 is SMNVEV (reference sequence). Broader study findings: In the blood and synovial fluid of reactive arthritis, some motif variants had been previously reported. In ankylosing spondylitis patients, matched synovial fluid reportedly showed significant enrichment of disease-linked clones. A TCR beta motif of 7 to 9 highly homologous variants seemed to mark ankylosing spondylitis blood.

As the method for making TCR beta libraries, quantitative 5'-RACE with molecular barcodes was used. TCRdb processed the 5' RACE reads anew with MiXCR; each CDR3 protein has one entry. The sample includes about 89,000 distinct CDR3 sequences, 27% of them seen just once. Points on this clonotype: Its antigen is currently unknown.

This sequence originates from a male donor with ankylosing spondylitis or in good health (not recorded which). This chain joins TRBV27 and TRBJ2-3; possibly TRBD1 or TRBD2 for D (5 bases each). Sample: blood, either unsorted or a sorted T cell fraction (not recorded which). The CDR3 loop reads CASNFYGLGAQYF. In DNA form, the CDR3 reads TGTGCCAGCAATTTTTACGGTCTGGGGGCGCAGTATTTT.